This T cell receptor (beta chain) was recorded in a study of blood T cell repertoires in COVID-19. Study overall: Samples representing acute and convalescent COVID-19 were sourced from the United States, Italy and Spain.

Profiled with immunoSEQ multiplex PCR; TCRdb holds only in-frame clones, not every one. Here the sample spans 300,000 to 500,000 clones, roughly 86% being singletons. The V gene's germline CDR1 is MNHNY and CDR2 SVGAGI (reference sequence). Trimming at V came to 0 bases and at J to 5 bases, leaving 6 bases not matched to a gene. The CDR3 runs 15 residues. All enrollees were roughly 18 to 100 years old and from about two dozen US areas. Material: PBMCs or T cells enriched from blood (not recorded which). This chain connects TRBV6-6 to TRBJ2-7, with TRBD1 matching 8 bases. This receptor was taken from a middle-aged woman with acute COVID-19. CDR3 sequence (DNA): TGTGCCAGCAGTTACTCCCCGGACAGGGACAACGAGCAGTACTTC. Protein sequence: CASSYSPDRDNEQYF.